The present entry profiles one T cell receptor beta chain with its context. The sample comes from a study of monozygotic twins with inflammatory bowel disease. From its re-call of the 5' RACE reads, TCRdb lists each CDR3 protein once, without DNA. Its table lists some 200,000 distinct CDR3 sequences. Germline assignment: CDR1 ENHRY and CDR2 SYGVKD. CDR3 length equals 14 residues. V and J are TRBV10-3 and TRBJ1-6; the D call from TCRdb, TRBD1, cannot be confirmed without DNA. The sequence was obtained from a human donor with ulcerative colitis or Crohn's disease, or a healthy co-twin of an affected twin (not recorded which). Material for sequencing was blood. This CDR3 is CAIGVGPGGSPLHF.